This T cell receptor beta chain was found in a study of spatial heterogeneity in lung cancer. Study summary: PBMC collected at follow-up were sequenced when available, a median of about two years after resection. Study outcomes and limitations: Expanded tumor TCRs that were ubiquitous appeared in blood more at resection than follow-up.

The time point is: blood at routine non-recurrence follow-up after resection. At least ten counts were recorded for this clonotype. Its antigen is still unknown. Germline assignment: CDR1 SGHDN and CDR2 FVKESK. V lost 4 bases, J lost 8 bases, and 4 bases stayed unmatched. This CDR3 has 13 residues. On each TCR cDNA molecule, a unique molecular identifier was present. TCRdb analysed the 5' RACE reads with MiXCR anew, one entry per CDR3 protein. This sample has just over 70,000 distinct CDR3 sequences, with over 7% found just once. The receptor was derived from a female donor with early-stage non-small cell lung cancer. The chain combines TRBV14 with TRBJ1-3; TRBD1 aligns across 8 bases. Sequenced material: PBMCs, taken at follow-up. CDR3 loop: CASSLYRGDTIYF. CDR3 DNA: TGTGCCAGCAGCCTTTACAGGGGGGACACCATATATTTT.